The 13 T cell receptor beta chains presented below share a single source sample, sequenced in a study of response to subunit inactivated influenza vaccine. TCRdb ran MiXCR on the RT-PCR reads and lists one entry per CDR3 protein. The profile shows about 520,000 distinct CDR3 sequences, about 7.2% of them singletons. The specimen comprised PBMCs from blood, sampled less than 30 months after vaccination. The receptor set was obtained from a man between 50 and 75 years old who received an inactivated influenza vaccine.

Only a few counts were recorded for this clonotype. The chain carries TRBV20-1 and TRBJ2-3; 8 bases are shared with TRBD2. There are 15 residues in the CDR3. Trimming removed 1 base from V and 2 bases from J; junction bases left unmatched: 5. Germline lookup yields CDR1 DFQATT and CDR2 SNEGSKA (reference sequence). CDR3 in DNA: TGCAGTGCTAGAGCTACGGGGGGGGTCACAGATACGCAGTATTTT. Translated: CSARATGGVTDTQYF.

The chain carries TRBV5-1 and TRBJ1-4; 9 nucleotides agree with TRBD1. Germline CDR1 reads SGHRS; CDR2 reads YFSETQ. This CDR3 has 17 residues. The junction had 8 bases not matched to a gene; V was cut back by 4 bases and J by 1 base. CDR3 protein: CASSVGQGVGTNEKLFF. The CDR3 nucleotides read TGCGCCAGCAGCGTGGGACAGGGAGTGGGAACTAATGAAAAACTGTTTTTT.

The genes are TRBV7-8 and TRBJ2-2, with 9 bases that match TRBD1. Germline V gene data show CDR1 as SGHVS and CDR2 as FQNEAQ. The CDR3 is made up of 15 amino acids. V shed 5 bases and J 3 bases; nucleotides not matched to a gene: 4. The CDR3 here is CASSRQGDYTGELFF. The DNA of the CDR3 is TGTGCCAGCAGCCGACAGGGGGATTACACCGGGGAGCTGTTTTTT.

This clonotype was seen repeatedly, ten times or more. The V gene is TRBV6-6, the J gene TRBJ2-7; D is unresolved. The CDR3 is 13 amino acids. Trimming left V 2 bases short and J 6 bases short, with 11 bases between. Germline V gives CDR1 MNHNY, CDR2 SVGAGI (reference sequence). CDR3 nucleotides: TGTGCCAGCAGTTACCGAGCTCTCGCCGAGCAGTACTTC. Translation gives CASSYRALAEQYF.

This clonotype was detected many times. This chain uses TRBV29-1 with TRBJ1-5; 8 bases align to TRBD1. Per germline, CDR1 SQVTM and CDR2 ANQGSEA. Trimming cost V 6 bases and J 6 bases; bases outside gene matches: 7. The CDR3 is 13 residues long. The CDR3 loop reads CSVGGQGGQPQHF. The CDR3 nucleotides are TGCAGCGTCGGTGGACAGGGAGGTCAGCCCCAGCATTTT. The full variable domain, its missing parts supplied by reference TRBV29-1 and TRBJ1-5, is SAVISQKPSRDICQRGTSLTIQCQVDSQVTMMFWYRQQPGQSLTLIATANQGSEATYESGFVIDKFPISRPNLTFSTLTVSNMSPEDSSIYLCSVGGQGGQPQHFGDGTRLSIL.

This clonotype was recorded many times. This rearrangement joins TRBV7-9 to TRBJ1-5; D gene uncertain. The germline V gene encodes CDR1 SEHNR and CDR2 FQNEAQ (reference sequence). This CDR3 region has 12 residues. V lost 2 bases and J 4 bases, leaving 3 bases between the germline ends. The CDR3 nucleotides read TGTGCCAGCAGCTTAATTAATCAGCCCCAGCATTTT. It encodes CASSLINQPQHF.

This clonotype was found many times. The rearrangement joins TRBV5-1 to TRBJ1-1; no definite D call. The CDR3 sequence is 13 residues long. V was clipped by 1 base and J by 4 bases, with 8 bases between them. Germline V gene data show CDR1 as SGHRS and CDR2 as YFSETQ. CDR3 nucleotides: TGCGCCAGCAGCTTGAATGGGGTCACTGAAGCTTTCTTT. Translating it yields CASSLNGVTEAFF.

This clonotype occurred a few times. The V gene is TRBV5-6, the J gene TRBJ2-7; 8 bases agree with TRBD2. CDR1 and CDR2 (germline): SGHDT, YYEEEE. V lost 3 bases and J lost 3; bases outside the gene matches: 11. The CDR3 runs 16 residues. As DNA, the CDR3 is TGTGCCAGCAGCTCTCAAACTAGCGGATTAAACTACGAGCAGTACTTC. This sequence encodes CASSSQTSGLNYEQYF.

In its sample, this clonotype was seen a few times. V is TRBV20-1 and J is TRBJ2-1; TRBD2 matches 9 bases. V was pared by 4 bases and J by 8 bases, with 9 bases of the junction left unmatched. Per the germline V gene, CDR1 is DFQATT and CDR2 is SNEGSKA (reference sequence). The CDR3 covers 14 residues. CDR3 in DNA: TGCAGTGCTAAGGATCTAGCGGGATCCTATGAGCAGTTCTTC. As protein: CSAKDLAGSYEQFF.

This rearrangement joins TRBV20-1 to TRBJ2-5; D remains unclear. Germline-derived CDR1 and CDR2 are DFQATT and SNEGSKA (reference sequence). The V and J ends lost 3 bases and 3 bases respectively, with 8 bases between them. The CDR3 consists of 12 residues. Here the CDR3 reads CSASWREETQYF. In DNA, the CDR3 is TGCAGTGCTAGCTGGCGAGAAGAGACCCAGTACTTC.

This clonotype was detected ten times or more. The gene calls are TRBV20-1 and TRBJ1-2, with 8 positions matching TRBD1. The CDR3 covers 19 residues. CDR1 and CDR2 (germline): DFQATT, SNEGSKA (reference sequence). V was clipped by 3 bases and J by 2 bases; unmatched bases: 20. CDR3 sequence (DNA): TGCAGTGCTAGCCCCTTCCCCGGGACAGGCCTCCAAGGGAACTATGGCTACACCTTC. Protein product: CSASPFPGTGLQGNYGYTF.

This chain uses TRBV20-1 with TRBJ2-5; 9 positions agree with TRBD1. Germline loops: CDR1 DFQATT, CDR2 SNEGSKA (reference sequence). Germline trimming cut 4 bases from V and 4 bases from J; bases unmatched to any gene: 7. This CDR3 has 14 amino acids. The CDR3 loop is CSANRDRALETQYF. For the CDR3, the DNA is TGCAGTGCTAACAGGGACAGGGCGTTAGAGACCCAGTACTTC.

The chain employs TRBV30 and TRBJ1-2, with 9 nucleotides matching TRBD1. V shed 0 bases, J shed 8 bases, and the junction held 1 base outside the gene matches. This CDR3 region has 12 residues. Germline values: CDR1 GTSNPN, CDR2 SVGIG (reference sequence). As DNA, the CDR3 is TGTGCCTGGAGTGTACAGGGGGCCGGCTACACCTTC. It encodes CAWSVQGAGYTF.